Each of the 23 T cell receptor beta chains below was sequenced from the same sample in a study of shared clonotypes between healthy human individuals. Naive CD8 isolation took CD45RO-negative cells positively selected for CCR7 and excluded terminally differentiated effector memory CD45RA+ cells. Method: immunoSEQ multiplex PCR; TCRdb's copy keeps in-frame clones and lacks some. Of millions of clones listed, about 95% are singletons. Sequencing was performed on naive CD8+ T cells sorted from blood. Every receptor here comes from a man aged 18-30 years in good health.

The rearrangement uses TRBV7-9 and TRBJ2-7; TRBD2 matches 7 bases. The J segment lost 3 bases and the V segment lost 5 bases, leaving 7 bases of the junction unmatched. Germline CDR1 SEHNR, CDR2 FQNEAQ (reference sequence). The CDR3 has 14 amino acids. The CDR3 loop is CASSPWGLSYEQYF. For the CDR3, the DNA is TGTGCCAGCAGCCCCTGGGGACTAAGCTACGAGCAGTACTTC.

This clone has only one observation. The chain joins TRBV5-3 to TRBJ1-1; possible D gene TRBD1, 6 bases. TRBV5-3 is flagged as an ORF with uncertain function. Trimming removed 4 bases from V and 8 bases from J, with 15 bases in between. The CDR3 is 13 residues long. CDR3: CARSLDRTEEAFF. The CDR3 region has the DNA TGTGCCAGAAGCCTAGACCGGACAGAGGAAGCTTTCTTT.

The rearrangement links TRBV18 to TRBJ1-6; D is ambiguous. Per germline, CDR1 KGHSH and CDR2 LQKENI. This CDR3 region has 12 residues. Trimming took 3 bases from V and 4 from J, leaving 1 base between them. CDR3 loop: CASSPYNSPLHF. CDR3 coding DNA: TGTGCCAGCTCACCTTATAATTCACCCCTCCACTTT.

The chain combines TRBV27 with TRBJ2-3; either TRBD1 or TRBD2 may supply D (5 bases each). Looked up from germline, CDR1 is MNHEY and CDR2 is SMNVEV (reference sequence). Trimming cost V 5 bases and J 0 bases, with 12 bases left between them. This CDR3 is built from 15 residues. The CDR3 sequence is CASSPRDPSTDTQYF. The CDR3 DNA sequence: TGTGCCAGCAGTCCCCGGGACCCTAGCACAGATACGCAGTATTTT.

The CDR3 nucleotides are TGTGCCAGCCACCAGGGGGTAATGGATCAGCCCCAGCATTTT. It specifies CASHQGVMDQPQHF. The chain joins TRBV2 to TRBJ1-5; the match to TRBD1 covers 7 bases. Trimming at V came to 8 bases and at J to 5 bases, leaving 9 bases not matched to a gene. The CDR3 totals 14 residues. Germline loops: CDR1 SNHLY, CDR2 FYNNEI.

This clone was observed a single time. The V gene is TRBV18, the J gene TRBJ2-1, with 10 bases identical to TRBD1. This CDR3 is 15 amino acids long. Trimming took 4 bases from V and 7 from J; bases not matched to a gene: 7. CDR1 is KGHSH, CDR2 LQKENI, per germline. In DNA form, the CDR3 reads TGTGCCAGCTCACTTCCGGGACAGGGGCCGAATGAGCAGTTCTTC. It encodes CASSLPGQGPNEQFF.

The rearrangement joins TRBV7-9 to TRBJ2-3; 8 nucleotides agree with TRBD2. J lost 1 base, V lost 3 bases, and 0 bases had no gene match. CDR3 length: 14 residues. Germline V lookup: CDR1 SEHNR, CDR2 FQNEAQ (reference sequence). The CDR3 DNA sequence: TGTGCCAGCAGCTTCGGGGGGGGCACAGATACGCAGTATTTT. It is translated as CASSFGGGTDTQYF.

This chain uses TRBV15 with TRBJ2-7; tentatively, D is TRBD2 (5 bases). Trimming shortened V by 0 bases and J by 0 bases, and 12 bases separated the two germline ends. The CDR3 runs 16 residues. Germline CDR1 LNHNV, CDR2 YYDKDF (reference sequence). CDR3 in amino acids: CATSRDWERTSYEQYF. CDR3 bases: TGTGCCACCAGCAGAGATTGGGAGCGGACCTCCTACGAGCAGTACTTC.

This clone was observed a single time. The rearrangement links TRBV7-9 to TRBJ2-4; 7 positions match TRBD1. The CDR3 spans 14 residues. V lost 4 bases to trimming and J lost 4 bases; unmatched junction nucleotides: 4. Germline lookup yields CDR1 SEHNR and CDR2 FQNEAQ (reference sequence). DNA for the CDR3: TGTGCCAGCAGCTCGAACAGGGGTAAAAACATTCAGTACTTC. It is translated as CASSSNRGKNIQYF. Combining the CDR3 with reference TRBV7-9 and TRBJ2-4 gives the whole variable domain DTGVSQNPRHKITKRGQNVTFRCDPISEHNRLYWYRQTLGQGPEFLTYFQNEAQLEKSRLLSDRFSAERPKGSFSTLEIQRTEQGDSAMYLCASSSNRGKNIQYFGAGTRLSVL.

This chain links TRBV4-2 with TRBJ2-3; D perhaps matches TRBD1 (5 bases). This CDR3 is 15 amino acids long. Trimming cost V 5 bases and J 1 base, with 13 bases left between them. Germline lookup yields CDR1 LGHNA and CDR2 YNFKEQ. Written as DNA, the CDR3 is TGTGCCAGCAGCTTCAGGGTTCCTGGCACAGATACGCAGTATTTT. It translates to CASSFRVPGTDTQYF.

V gene TRBV6-1 combines with J gene TRBJ2-5; TRBD2 matches at 13 bases. Germline assignment: CDR1 MNHNS and CDR2 SASEGT. After removal of 3 bases from V and 1 base from J, the junction contained 8 bases not matched to a gene. This CDR3 has 18 amino acids. CDR3 protein: CASSDFIRLAGGQETQYF. CDR3 DNA: TGTGCCAGCAGTGATTTTATCCGACTAGCGGGAGGCCAAGAGACCCAGTACTTC.

On this clone itself: Within the sample, other DNA sequences also encode this same CDR3. This CDR3 reads CASSPQGAGTGELFF. The CDR3 DNA sequence: TGTGCCAGCAGCCCTCAGGGGGCTGGCACCGGGGAGCTGTTTTTT. The chain links TRBV5-6 to TRBJ2-2, with TRBD1 matching over 8 bases. J lost 4 bases, V lost 4 bases, and 6 bases had no gene match. The V gene's germline CDR1 is SGHDT and CDR2 YYEEEE. The CDR3 has 15 residues.

A single count supports this clone. The J gene is TRBJ2-7, the V gene TRBV28, with a weak D call TRBD1 (6 bases). Germline-derived CDR1 and CDR2 are MDHEN and SYDVKM. The CDR3 is 14 amino acids. V was shortened by 6 bases and J by 2 bases, with 14 bases between the two germline ends. The CDR3 region has the DNA TGTGCCAGCAGCTCTACTGGGGGCACCTACGAGCAGTACTTC. Translating it yields CASSSTGGTYEQYF.

As to this clone: The sample carries other DNA sequences with the same CDR3. This chain joins TRBV27 and TRBJ1-2, with TRBD1 matching 10 bases. This CDR3 comprises 13 residues. The V gene end was trimmed by 3 bases and the J gene end by 8 bases; junction bases not matched to a gene: 3. The germline gives CDR1 MNHEY, CDR2 SMNVEV (reference sequence). The CDR3: CASSFGTGDGYTF. CDR3 bases: TGTGCCAGCAGTTTTGGGACAGGGGACGGCTACACCTTC.

The chain combines TRBV4-1 with TRBJ2-1, with 9 bases lining up with TRBD1. Germline V gives CDR1 MGHRA, CDR2 YSYEKL. After removal of 3 bases from V and 2 bases from J, the junction contained 5 bases not matched to a gene. The length of the CDR3 is 16 residues. The CDR3 sequence is CASSQSGTGPYNEQFF. CDR3 DNA sequence: TGCGCCAGCAGCCAGTCCGGGACAGGGCCCTACAATGAGCAGTTCTTC.

V and J are TRBV5-1 and TRBJ2-5, with 10 bases matching TRBD1. J lost 3 bases, V lost 4 bases, and 3 bases had no gene match. The CDR3 has 14 amino acids. The germline V gene encodes CDR1 SGHRS and CDR2 YFSETQ. This chain's CDR3 is CASSPDRGEETQYF. The CDR3 coding sequence is TGCGCCAGCAGCCCGGACAGGGGGGAAGAGACCCAGTACTTC.

J is TRBJ2-1 and V is TRBV14; the match to TRBD2 covers 13 bases. V lost 2 bases, J lost 4 bases, and 8 bases stayed unmatched. The CDR3 runs 18 residues. CDR1 and CDR2 from the germline V gene are SGHDN and FVKESK. CDR3 in amino acids: CASSQRPGLAGLYNEQFF. DNA for the CDR3: TGTGCCAGCAGCCAACGACCGGGACTAGCGGGATTATACAATGAGCAGTTCTTC.

The CDR3 bases are TGTGCCAGCAGTCTCGACGGACCAAACACTGAAGCTTTCTTT. The encoded protein is CASSLDGPNTEAFF. The chain joins TRBV27 to TRBJ1-1; D remains ambiguous. This CDR3 contains 14 residues. Germline CDR1 and CDR2: MNHEY and SMNVEV (reference sequence). V lost 5 bases and J 2 bases, leaving 12 bases between the germline ends.

V usage is TRBV10-2 and J usage is TRBJ1-1, with D uncertain. The CDR3 length is 12 residues. The germline gives CDR1 WSHSY, CDR2 SAAADI. Deletions cut 4 bases from V and 3 bases from J, with 6 bases between. The CDR3 loop is CASSVRDTEAFF. CDR3 sequence (DNA): TGCGCCAGCAGTGTCCGGGACACTGAAGCTTTCTTT.

The V call is TRBV30, the J call TRBJ2-3; D perhaps matches TRBD2 (6 bases). Germline lookup yields CDR1 GTSNPN and CDR2 SVGIG (reference sequence). Trimming shortened V by 1 base and J by 3 bases, and 8 bases separated the two germline ends. The CDR3 spans 13 residues. The CDR3 reads CAWSGLETDTQYF. The CDR3 bases are TGTGCCTGGAGTGGACTAGAAACAGATACGCAGTATTTT. Drawing the rest from reference TRBV30 and TRBJ2-3, the complete variable domain is SQTIHQWPATLVQPVGSPLSLECTVEGTSNPNLYWYRQAAGRGLQLLFYSVGIGQISSEVPQNLSASRPQDRQFILSSKKLLLSDSGFYLCAWSGLETDTQYFGPGTRLTVL.

V gene TRBV4-1 combines with J gene TRBJ1-1, with D possibly matching TRBD1 (5 bases). V lost 3 bases and J 2 bases, leaving 16 bases between the germline ends. The CDR3 extends over 16 amino acids. Germline values: CDR1 MGHRA, CDR2 YSYEKL. This chain's CDR3 is CASSHRGREGNTEAFF. DNA for the CDR3: TGCGCCAGCAGCCATAGAGGCAGGGAGGGAAACACTGAAGCTTTCTTT.

The chain links TRBV7-8 to TRBJ2-5; D remains ambiguous. From germline, CDR1 is SGHVS and CDR2 FQNEAQ. The CDR3 loop spans 15 amino acids. With 5 bases removed from V and 0 bases from J, the gap between germline ends came to 13 bases. CDR3 protein: CASSPRTEYQETQYF. CDR3 in DNA: TGTGCCAGCAGCCCTAGAACAGAGTACCAAGAGACCCAGTACTTC.

This chain links TRBV19 with TRBJ2-1; D is possibly TRBD2 (5 bases). The ends were cut back, 6 bases at V and 8 bases at J, with 14 bases in the middle. CDR1 and CDR2 from the germline V gene are LNHDA and SQIVND (reference sequence). CDR3 size: 13 residues. DNA of the CDR3: TGTGCCAGTAGCTACCGGCTAGCCTATGAGCAGTTCTTC. Residues: CASSYRLAYEQFF.